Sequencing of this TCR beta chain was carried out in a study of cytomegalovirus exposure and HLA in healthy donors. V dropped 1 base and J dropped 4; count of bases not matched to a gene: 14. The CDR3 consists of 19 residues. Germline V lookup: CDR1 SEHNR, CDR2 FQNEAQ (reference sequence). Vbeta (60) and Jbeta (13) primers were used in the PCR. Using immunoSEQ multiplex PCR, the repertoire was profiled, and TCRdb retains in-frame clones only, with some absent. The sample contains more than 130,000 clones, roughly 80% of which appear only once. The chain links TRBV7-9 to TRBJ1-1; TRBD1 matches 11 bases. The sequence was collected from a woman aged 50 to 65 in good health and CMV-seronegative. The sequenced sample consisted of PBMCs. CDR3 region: CASSLGFWVGTGGGTEAFF. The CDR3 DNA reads TGTGCCAGCAGCTTAGGGTTTTGGGTGGGGACAGGGGGAGGCACTGAAGCTTTCTTT.